Below, 2 T cell receptor beta chains from the same sample are listed, as sequenced in a study of blood T cells in healthy people across ages. A second PCR of 7 to 11 cycles used a sample-barcoded 5' primer and a J-beta primer mix. TCRdb reanalysed the 5' RACE reads using MiXCR and keeps one entry per CDR3 protein. The sample records over 1,500,000 distinct CDR3 sequences, roughly 43% being singletons. The sample taken for sequencing was blood. Source of these receptors: a human donor in good health.

The chain combines TRBV10-3 with TRBJ2-7; 11 nucleotides align to TRBD2. In germline, CDR1 is ENHRY, CDR2 SYGVKD. The V gene end was trimmed by 2 bases and the J gene end by 3 bases; junction bases not matched to a gene: 6. The length of the CDR3 is 16 residues. The CDR3 loop reads CAISENTSGGSYEQYF. The CDR3 coding sequence is TGTGCCATCAGTGAGAATACTAGCGGGGGAAGCTACGAGCAGTACTTC.

The chain employs TRBV5-8 and TRBJ1-2, with D unresolved. Per germline, CDR1 SGHTS and CDR2 YDEGEE. The V gene lost 3 bases and the J gene lost 4 bases, with 13 bases spanning the gap. The CDR3 totals 14 residues. CDR3 bases: TGTGCCAGCAGCTCTAGAGGCCGCCCCTATGGCTACACCTTC. Its translation is CASSSRGRPYGYTF.